This T cell receptor beta chain appears in the sequencing data of a study of shared clonotypes between healthy human individuals. Background on the study: For every donor, three CD4 naive, three CD4 memory, two CD8 naive and one CD8 memory plates were used. Study-level results: Few donors limited the genetic and exposure-history diversity represented. The four-donor shared clonotypes exceeded non-shared clonotypes in generation probability, with non-shared ones scoring lower.

The CDR3 extends over 16 amino acids. Germline CDR1 MNHNS, CDR2 SASEGT. The V end lost 1 base, the J end lost 6 bases, and 18 bases lay between the germline ends. Generated by immunoSEQ multiplex PCR, the TCRdb table keeps only in-frame clones and is missing some. The top ten hold roughly 0.9% of the sample, which has around 1,000,000 clones, around 77% seen once. Details on this clone: Its target is not known.

CD4+ cells were split into CD45RA+ naive and CD45RA-negative memory subsets. The rearrangement links TRBV6-1 to TRBJ2-5; the D gene is possibly TRBD2 (6 bases). Sequenced: memory CD4+ T cells from PBMCs. The subset denotes: CD45RA-negative fraction. The receptor's source is a man between 18 and 35 years old in good health. Some clones in this sample may be carry-over from other donors' samples. CDR3 residues: CASSEGTWRGRQTQYF. CDR3 nucleotide sequence: TGTGCCAGCAGTGAAGGGACGTGGCGGGGCCGTCAGACCCAGTACTTC.